The present T cell receptor beta chain was sequenced within a study of OX40 agonist ivuxolimab in advanced cancers. Here immunoSEQ multiplex PCR was the method, and the copy in TCRdb shows in-frame clones only, minus some. This table has about 67,000 clones, roughly 84% appearing once. This clone has more than one count but fewer than ten. The antigen remains undetermined. Overall study findings and caveats: On average, a greater number of expanded clones characterised CD8+ T cells relative to CD4+.

CDR3 length equals 16 residues. Trimming removed 4 bases from V and 4 bases from J; junction bases left unmatched: 5. In germline, CDR1 is SGHNT, CDR2 YYREEE (reference sequence). Sequences were derived from CD4+ or CD8+ T cells sorted from blood, sampled in a trial of the OX40 agonist ivuxolimab. The source of this sequence is an adult with an advanced solid tumor such as melanoma, head and neck, liver or kidney cancer. The chain couples TRBV5-4 to TRBJ2-2, with 12 nucleotides matching TRBD1. The CDR3 here is CASSTGTGGITGELFF. As DNA, the CDR3 is TGTGCCAGCAGCACCGGGACAGGGGGCATCACCGGGGAGCTGTTTTTT.